The 22 T cell receptor beta chains below all came from one sample that was sequenced in a study of shared T cell receptors in the human thymus. The method was immunoSEQ multiplex PCR; TCRdb's version includes in-frame clones alone and lacks a portion of them. The profile shows hundreds of thousands of clones, over 75% of them singletons. This sample was also put to use in a study of human thymus T cells.

The sample taken for sequencing was thymocytes. The receptors come from a boy younger than two with a congenital heart defect.

This sequence joins TRBV6-5 and TRBJ2-5; D possibly corresponds to TRBD2 (5 bases). V was clipped by 6 bases and J by 4 bases, with 18 bases between them. Germline-derived CDR1 and CDR2 are MNHEY and SVGAGI. This CDR3 has 15 amino acids. CDR3 sequence (DNA): TGTGCCAGCAGCCGAAAGTCGGAGGTCCGAGAGACCCAGTACTTC. This translates into CASSRKSEVRETQYF.

Only one count was recorded for this clone. V usage is TRBV19 and J usage is TRBJ2-1, with 8 bases matching TRBD2. J gave up 6 bases and V 5 bases, and 0 bases lay outside the gene matches. The CDR3 consists of 12 residues. Germline V gives CDR1 LNHDA, CDR2 SQIVND (reference sequence). The CDR3 region has the DNA TGTGCCAGTAGTGGGACTAGCAATGAGCAGTTCTTC. Protein product: CASSGTSNEQFF.

V usage is TRBV4-1 and J usage is TRBJ1-5; a possible D gene is TRBD1 (5 bases). CDR1 MGHRA and CDR2 YSYEKL come from the germline V gene. Trimming removed 6 bases at V and 0 bases at J, with 12 bases between. This CDR3 spans 15 amino acids. This chain's CDR3 is CASSRWGYSNQPQHF. CDR3 nucleotide sequence: TGCGCCAGCAGTCGGTGGGGCTATAGCAATCAGCCCCAGCATTTT.

The chain recombines TRBV27 with TRBJ2-7; D perhaps matches TRBD1 (5 bases). The V gene lost 3 bases and the J gene lost 2 bases, with 17 bases spanning the gap. Germline-derived CDR1 and CDR2 are MNHEY and SMNVEV (reference sequence). This CDR3 has 16 residues. CDR3 nucleotide sequence: TGTGCCAGCAGTTTCAAGGTTGGTGTCAGGGCCTACGAGCAGTACTTC. Translating gives CASSFKVGVRAYEQYF.

This clone was observed a single time. CDR3 bases: TGTGCCAGCAGCTTAGGCGTGTATCCCTACGAGCAGTACTTC. Residues: CASSLGVYPYEQYF. The chain couples TRBV7-8 to TRBJ2-7; D not resolved. CDR1 and CDR2 from the germline V gene are SGHVS and FQNEAQ. Trimming left V 1 base short and J 2 bases short, with 9 bases between. This CDR3 has 14 amino acids.

The V gene is TRBV10-2, the J gene TRBJ2-1, with D possibly being TRBD2 (5 bases). The germline V gene has CDR1 WSHSY and CDR2 SAAADI. The CDR3 consists of 19 residues. V lost 3 bases and J 9 bases, leaving 30 bases between the germline ends. The chain's CDR3 is CASSDPVNGLTRRSAEQFF. CDR3 nucleotides: TGCGCCAGCAGTGACCCTGTAAATGGGCTAACTAGAAGAAGTGCTGAGCAGTTCTTC.

This clone appeared a single time. The genes are TRBV9 and TRBJ2-3; tentatively, D is TRBD1 (6 bases). Germline assignment: CDR1 SGDLS and CDR2 YYNGEE. The CDR3 length is 14 residues. Between the trimmed V and J ends, which lost 0 bases and 4 bases, there was a span of 9 bases. CDR3: CASSVVQGSDTQYF. As DNA, the CDR3 is TGTGCCAGCAGCGTAGTCCAGGGGTCAGATACGCAGTATTTT.

This clone came up a few times. The J gene is TRBJ1-3, the V gene TRBV18; D is ambiguous. Trimming cost V 4 bases and J 0 bases, with 7 bases left between them. Looked up from germline, CDR1 is KGHSH and CDR2 is LQKENI. CDR3 size: 14 residues. The CDR3 spells CASSLRGSGNTIYF. Written as DNA, the CDR3 is TGTGCCAGCTCACTCCGCGGCTCTGGAAACACCATATATTTT.

The genes are TRBV19 and TRBJ2-2, with 9 positions matching TRBD1. The CDR3 consists of 17 residues. The ends lost 0 bases at V and 7 bases at J; junction bases unmatched: 9. Per germline, CDR1 LNHDA and CDR2 SQIVND (reference sequence). The chain's CDR3 is CASSIDQGTGMDGELFF. The CDR3 DNA follows: TGTGCCAGTAGTATAGATCAAGGGACAGGGATGGACGGGGAGCTGTTTTTT.

With respect to this clone: The DNA is omitted, as the CDR3 cannot be located on it reliably, and the CDR3 follows TCRdb's listing. The chain recombines TRBV28 with TRBJ1-1; no DNA check was done on the table's D call, TRBD1. CDR1 is MDHEN and CDR2 is SYDVKM in the germline V gene. The CDR3 region is 24 residues in length, termini included. The CDR3 sequence is CASSFIRGNTEAFFGQGTRLTAFF.

The V gene is TRBV7-9, the J gene TRBJ1-1; 8 positions match TRBD1. Losses at the gene ends were 5 bases for V and 6 bases for J; bases not matched to a gene: 2. The CDR3 totals 12 residues. CDR1 is SEHNR, CDR2 FQNEAQ, per germline (reference sequence). The CDR3 loop reads CASSRQGSEAFF. In DNA, the CDR3 is TGTGCCAGCAGCCGACAGGGGTCTGAAGCTTTCTTT.

This clone has only one observation. The V gene is TRBV11-3, the J gene TRBJ2-1; 7 bases map to TRBD1. The CDR3 covers 15 residues. V lost 5 bases to trimming and J lost 0 bases; unmatched junction nucleotides: 4. Germline V CDR1 and CDR2: SGHNT, YENEEA. The CDR3 coding sequence is TGTGCCAGCAGCAAAGGGGACAGCTCCTACAATGAGCAGTTCTTC. It encodes CASSKGDSSYNEQFF.

This clone was recorded once. This sequence joins TRBV4-3 and TRBJ2-3, with a possible D match to TRBD2 (7 bases). The CDR3 contains 17 residues. V dropped 0 bases and J dropped 0 bases, with 13 bases sitting between them. CDR1 and CDR2 (germline): LGHNA, YSLEER. CDR3 nucleotides: TGCGCCAGCAGCCAAGATTTATCGGGGGGCAGCACAGATACGCAGTATTTT. It encodes CASSQDLSGGSTDTQYF.

V and J are TRBV5-6 and TRBJ2-3, with TRBD2 matching 12 bases. This CDR3 is 18 amino acids long. V gave up 3 bases and J gave up 0 bases; unmatched junction bases: 8. CDR1 and CDR2 (germline): SGHDT, YYEEEE. As DNA, the CDR3 is TGTGCCAGCAGCTCGCCGACTAGCGGGAGCTCTAGCACAGATACGCAGTATTTT. Translated, it gives CASSSPTSGSSSTDTQYF. The full variable domain, rest sourced from reference TRBV5-6 and TRBJ2-3, is DAGVTQSPTHLIKTRGQQVTLRCSPKSGHDTVSWYQQALGQGPQFIFQYYEEEERQRGNFPDRFSGHQFPNYSSELNVNALLLGDSALYLCASSSPTSGSSSTDTQYFGPGTRLTVL.

The CDR3 is CASSLPGGRWNTEAFF. The CDR3 DNA sequence: TGTGCCAGCAGCTTGCCAGGGGGCAGGTGGAACACTGAAGCTTTCTTT. The rearrangement joins TRBV5-4 to TRBJ1-1; TRBD1 aligns across 8 bases. V shed 1 base and J 1 base; nucleotides not matched to a gene: 6. Germline V CDR1 and CDR2: SGHNT, YYREEE (reference sequence). The CDR3 consists of 16 residues.

The genes are TRBV4-1 and TRBJ2-7, with D maybe TRBD1 (5 bases). Germline CDR1 and CDR2: MGHRA and YSYEKL. This CDR3 comprises 14 residues. V was cut by 3 bases and J by 6 bases, with 15 bases left in between. CDR3 bases: TGCGCCAGCAGCCAGGGTTCCGCAGGGTTCGAGCAGTACTTC. It encodes CASSQGSAGFEQYF.

The V and J genes are TRBV5-1 and TRBJ1-6, with a possible D match to TRBD1 (5 bases). CDR1 and CDR2 from the germline V gene are SGHRS and YFSETQ. This CDR3 spans 15 amino acids. Trimming took 2 bases from V and 9 from J, leaving 15 bases between them. The DNA for the CDR3 is TGCGCCAGCAGCTTAAACAGGTTACCTCCTTCACCCCTCCACTTT. This encodes CASSLNRLPPSPLHF.

The J gene is TRBJ1-5, the V gene TRBV15; 9 bases map to TRBD1. The CDR3 is 14 amino acids. CDR1 is LNHNV and CDR2 is YYDKDF in the germline V gene (reference sequence). V lost 6 bases to trimming and J lost 7 bases; unmatched junction nucleotides: 7. CDR3 loop: CATRPNRGRQPQHF. As DNA, the CDR3 is TGTGCCACCAGACCCAACAGGGGGCGGCAGCCCCAGCATTTT.

The chain combines TRBV5-4 with TRBJ2-7, with TRBD1 identical over 7 bases. Germline CDR1 SGHNT, CDR2 YYREEE (reference sequence). This CDR3 is 13 amino acids long. V was pared by 4 bases and J by 7 bases, with 8 bases of the junction left unmatched. The chain's CDR3 is CASSHPGQNEQYF. The CDR3 region has the DNA TGTGCCAGCAGCCATCCGGGACAGAATGAGCAGTACTTC.

The CDR3 nucleotides read TGTGCCAGCAATCTAGAACCCCAGCGGGGGAAGGCAGATACGCAGTATTTT. This translates into CASNLEPQRGKADTQYF. The chain couples TRBV7-9 to TRBJ2-3, with 8 nucleotides matching TRBD2. The V gene's germline CDR1 is SEHNR and CDR2 FQNEAQ (reference sequence). This CDR3 is 17 amino acids long. The J segment lost 4 bases and the V segment lost 7 bases, leaving 16 bases of the junction unmatched.

This sequence joins TRBV6-1 and TRBJ1-5; D is perhaps TRBD1 (5 bases). V gave up 7 bases and J gave up 6 bases, with 16 bases separating them. This CDR3 has 14 amino acids. Germline V gene lookup returns CDR1 MNHNS and CDR2 SASEGT. CDR3 coding DNA: TGTGCCAGCACTACAGGTGCGGGGGGTCAGCCCCAGCATTTT. Its protein is CASTTGAGGQPQHF.

V is TRBV14 and J is TRBJ2-3; 9 positions match TRBD1. The CDR3 sequence is 19 residues long. The germline CDR1 and CDR2 sequences are SGHDN and FVKESK. The J segment lost 6 bases and the V segment lost 0 bases, leaving 16 bases of the junction unmatched. The CDR3 region has the DNA TGTGCCAGCAGCCAAGATTCGTTAGTTCGGGACAGGGAGGTTGATACGCAGTATTTT. Protein product: CASSQDSLVRDREVDTQYF.